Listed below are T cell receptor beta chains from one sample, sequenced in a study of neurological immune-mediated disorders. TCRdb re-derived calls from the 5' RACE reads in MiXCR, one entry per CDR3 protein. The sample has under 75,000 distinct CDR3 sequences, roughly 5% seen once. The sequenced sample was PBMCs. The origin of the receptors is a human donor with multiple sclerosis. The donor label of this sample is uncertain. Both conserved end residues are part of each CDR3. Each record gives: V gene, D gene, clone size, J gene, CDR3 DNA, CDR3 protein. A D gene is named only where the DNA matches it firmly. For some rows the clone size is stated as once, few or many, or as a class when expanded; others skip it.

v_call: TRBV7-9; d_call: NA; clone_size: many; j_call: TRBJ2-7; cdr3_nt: TGTGCCAGCAGCCCTTATAAGGGGTCGGAGTACTTC; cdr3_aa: CASSPYKGSEYF
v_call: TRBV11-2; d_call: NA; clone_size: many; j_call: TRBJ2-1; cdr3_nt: TGTGCCAGCAGCCGTTTCCCAGCGGTTGACTCCTACAATGAGCAGTTCTTC; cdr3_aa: CASSRFPAVDSYNEQFF
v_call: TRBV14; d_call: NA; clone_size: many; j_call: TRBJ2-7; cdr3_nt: TGTGCCAGCAGCCGGAACAGGGATCCCTACGAGCAGTACTTC; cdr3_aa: CASSRNRDPYEQYF
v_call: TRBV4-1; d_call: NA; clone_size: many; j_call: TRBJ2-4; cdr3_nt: TGCGCCAGCAGCCATGCAGCGGAACTAGCCAAAAACATTCAGTACTTC; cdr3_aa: CASSHAAELAKNIQYF
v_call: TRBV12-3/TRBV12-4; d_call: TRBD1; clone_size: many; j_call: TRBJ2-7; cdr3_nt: TGTGCCAGCAGTACAGGGGTTTCCGCCTACGAGCAGTACTTC; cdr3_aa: CASSTGVSAYEQYF
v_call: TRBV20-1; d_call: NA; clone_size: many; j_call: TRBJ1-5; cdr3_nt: TGCAGTGCTCGACGGCTAAATCAGCCCCAGCATTTT; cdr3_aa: CSARRLNQPQHF
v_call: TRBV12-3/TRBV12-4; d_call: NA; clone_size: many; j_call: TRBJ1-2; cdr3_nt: TGTGCCAGCACGCCCGTAGGGAGAGATGGCTACACCTTC; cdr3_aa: CASTPVGRDGYTF
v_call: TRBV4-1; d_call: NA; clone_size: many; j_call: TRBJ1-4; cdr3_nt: TGCGCCAGCAGCCAAGATCCCACAGGTTTTGCAACTAATGAAAAACTGTTTTTT; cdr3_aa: CASSQDPTGFATNEKLFF
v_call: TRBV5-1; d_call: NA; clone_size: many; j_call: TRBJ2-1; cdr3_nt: TGCGCCAGCAGCTTGTACAGGACAAATGAGCAGTTCTTC; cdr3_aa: CASSLYRTNEQFF
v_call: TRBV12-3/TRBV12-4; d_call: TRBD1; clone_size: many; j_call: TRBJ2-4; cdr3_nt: TGTGCCAGCAGGATGACAGGGAGCAAAAACATTCAGTACTTC; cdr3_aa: CASRMTGSKNIQYF
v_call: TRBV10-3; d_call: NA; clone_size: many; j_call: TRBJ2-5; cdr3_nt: TGTGCCATCAGTGTCCGGTTTGACCAAGAGACCCAGTACTTC; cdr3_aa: CAISVRFDQETQYF
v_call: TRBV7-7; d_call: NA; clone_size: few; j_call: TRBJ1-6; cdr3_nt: TGTGCCAGCAGCTTAGCTGAAGTGGGCGCCTATAATTCACCCCTCCACTTT; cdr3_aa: CASSLAEVGAYNSPLHF
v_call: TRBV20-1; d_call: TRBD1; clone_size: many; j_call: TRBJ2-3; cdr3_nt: TGCAGTGCTAGGGTACAGGGGGCAGATACGCAGTATTTT; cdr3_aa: CSARVQGADTQYF
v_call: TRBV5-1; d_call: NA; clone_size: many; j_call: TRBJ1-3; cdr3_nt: TGCGCCAGCAGCTTAGCTGTCGGGGGCTCTGGAAACACCATATATTTT; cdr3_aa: CASSLAVGGSGNTIYF
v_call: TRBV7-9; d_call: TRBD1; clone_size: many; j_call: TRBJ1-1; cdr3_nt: TGTGCCAGCAGCTGGGGGACAGGTTTGACTGAAGCTTTCTTT; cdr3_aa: CASSWGTGLTEAFF
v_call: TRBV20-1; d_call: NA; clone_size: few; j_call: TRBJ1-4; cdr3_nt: TGCAGTGCCCGCAAGGCAACTAATGAAAAACTGTTTTTT; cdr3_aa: CSARKATNEKLFF
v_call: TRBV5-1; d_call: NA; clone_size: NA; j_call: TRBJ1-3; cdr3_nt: TGTGCCAGCAGCTTGGGATTCCCTGACGGCATATATTTT; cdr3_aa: CASSLGFPDGIYF
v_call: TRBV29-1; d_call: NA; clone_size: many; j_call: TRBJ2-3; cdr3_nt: TGCAGCGTTGTTGGCAGGGAGAGAGGTACAGATACGCAGTATTTT; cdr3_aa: CSVVGRERGTDTQYF
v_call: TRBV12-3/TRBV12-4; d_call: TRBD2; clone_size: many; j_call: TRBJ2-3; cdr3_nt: TGTGCCAGCAGAGGGACTAGCGGGGGCACAGATACGCAGTATTTT; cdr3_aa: CASRGTSGGTDTQYF
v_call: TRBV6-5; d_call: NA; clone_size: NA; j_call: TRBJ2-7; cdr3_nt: TGTGCCAGCAGTTACTCCGCCGGTAGCTCCTACGAGCAGTACTTC; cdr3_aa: CASSYSAGSSYEQYF
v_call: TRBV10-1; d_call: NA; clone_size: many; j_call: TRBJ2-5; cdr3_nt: TGCGCCAGCGGGAGGACAGACCCCCAAGAGACCCAGTACTTC; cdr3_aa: CASGRTDPQETQYF
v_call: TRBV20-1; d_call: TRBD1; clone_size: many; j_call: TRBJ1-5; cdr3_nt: TGCAGTGCTAGAGAAACAGGGGGCTATAGCAATCAGCCCCAGCATTTT; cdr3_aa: CSARETGGYSNQPQHF
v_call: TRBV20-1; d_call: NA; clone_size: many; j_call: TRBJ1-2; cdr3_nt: TGCAGTGCGGGTCTTCATGAAGCAAACTATGGCTACACCTTC; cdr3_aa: CSAGLHEANYGYTF
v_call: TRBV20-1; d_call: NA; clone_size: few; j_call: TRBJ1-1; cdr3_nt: TGCAGTGCCCCGCGGGGGGCTGGGTTCACTGAAGCTTTCTTT; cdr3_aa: CSAPRGAGFTEAFF
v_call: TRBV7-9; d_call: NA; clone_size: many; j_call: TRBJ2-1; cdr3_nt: TGTGCCAGCAGCTTAGAGGCAGGTTTCAATGAGCAGTTCTTC; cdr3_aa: CASSLEAGFNEQFF
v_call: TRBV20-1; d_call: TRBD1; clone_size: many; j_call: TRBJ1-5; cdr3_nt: TGCAGTGCTGGAAACACAGGGGATCAGCCCCAGCATTTT; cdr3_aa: CSAGNTGDQPQHF
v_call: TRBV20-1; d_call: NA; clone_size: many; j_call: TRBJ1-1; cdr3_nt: TGCAGTGCTAGAGATGGGTCGTTCACTGAAGCTTTCTTT; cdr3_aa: CSARDGSFTEAFF
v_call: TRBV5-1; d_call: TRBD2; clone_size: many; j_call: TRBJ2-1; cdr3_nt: TGCGCCAGCAGCCCATGGACTAGCGGGGGGGCCCTGAATGAGCAGTTCTTC; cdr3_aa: CASSPWTSGGALNEQFF